The next 10 T cell receptor beta chains were all read from a single sample in a study of OX40 agonist ivuxolimab in advanced cancers. Clones were read by immunoSEQ multiplex PCR, and TCRdb kept only the in-frame ones, dropping some. This table has over 85,000 clones, approximately 83% appearing once. The sequencing used CD4+ or CD8+ T cells sorted from blood, collected in a trial of the OX40 agonist ivuxolimab. The receptors derive from an adult with an advanced solid tumor such as melanoma, head and neck, liver or kidney cancer.

This clone was counted a single time. This chain uses TRBV7-2 with TRBJ2-2; 8 bases fit TRBD2. The CDR3 is made up of 15 amino acids. J was trimmed by 0 bases and V by 5 bases; bases with no gene match: 2. CDR1 is SGHTA, CDR2 FQGNSA, per germline. This CDR3 reads CASSRGGSNTGELFF. Written as DNA, the CDR3 is TGTGCCAGCAGCCGGGGGGGATCGAACACCGGGGAGCTGTTTTTT.

This rearrangement joins TRBV18 to TRBJ1-1, with D perhaps matching TRBD1 (6 bases). This CDR3 comprises 15 residues. V was cut by 0 bases and J by 1 base, with 9 bases left in between. CDR1 is KGHSH, CDR2 LQKENI, per germline. The CDR3 DNA is TGTGCCAGCTCACCACCCGGGACATCGAACACTGAAGCTTTCTTT. This gives the protein CASSPPGTSNTEAFF.

This chain uses TRBV6-5 with TRBJ2-1, with 15 nucleotides matching TRBD2. Germline V gene data show CDR1 as MNHEY and CDR2 as SVGAGI. Unmatched junction bases numbered 4, after V lost 2 bases and J lost 8 bases. The CDR3 has 16 amino acids. As DNA, the CDR3 is TGTGCCAGCAGTTACGGAGGACTAGCGGGAGGGGATGAGCAGTTCTTC. Its protein product is CASSYGGLAGGDEQFF.

This clone is a singleton in its sample. The chain employs TRBV2 and TRBJ2-1; D might be TRBD1 or TRBD2, each matching 7 bases. Per germline, CDR1 SNHLY and CDR2 FYNNEI. V lost 10 bases and J lost 0, with 13 bases in between. The CDR3 is 14 residues long. CDR3 DNA: TGTGCCATCAGGGGGGGTATCTCCTACAATGAGCAGTTCTTC. Translating it yields CAIRGGISYNEQFF.

The rearrangement joins TRBV11-2 to TRBJ1-3; 8 nucleotides line up with TRBD1. The length of the CDR3 is 16 residues. The V and J ends lost 6 bases and 0 bases, in that order; junction bases with no gene match: 7. Germline V CDR1 and CDR2: SGHAT, FQNNGV. This CDR3 reads CASSSVGTGSGNTIYF. DNA of the CDR3: TGTGCCAGCAGTTCGGTAGGGACAGGCTCTGGAAACACCATATATTTT.

This clone was observed a handful of times. The gene calls are TRBV7-8 and TRBJ1-1; TRBD1 agrees at 7 bases. In germline, CDR1 is SGHVS, CDR2 FQNEAQ. Trimming took 5 bases from V and 5 from J; bases not matched to a gene: 8. The CDR3 spans 14 residues. CDR3: CASSQGGRVTEAFF. In DNA form, the CDR3 reads TGTGCCAGCAGCCAAGGGGGCCGAGTAACTGAAGCTTTCTTT. The whole variable domain, remainder taken from reference TRBV7-8 and TRBJ1-1, is GAGVSQSPRYKVAKRGQDVALRCDPISGHVSLFWYQQALGQGPEFLTYFQNEAQLDKSGLPSDRFFAERPEGSVSTLKIQRTQQEDSAVYLCASSQGGRVTEAFFGQGTRLTVV.

This clone was seen more than once but under ten times. V is TRBV23-1 and J is TRBJ2-7; weak D call: TRBD1 (6 bases). TRBV23-1 is known as an ORF, though its function is uncertain. Trimming pared 3 bases from V and 4 bases from J, leaving 10 bases between. The length of the CDR3 is 13 residues. The CDR3 DNA is TGCGCCAGCAGTCAGCCCAGGGGATACGAGCAGTACTTC. Amino acid sequence: CASSQPRGYEQYF.

This chain connects TRBV28 to TRBJ2-1, with 13 bases lining up with TRBD2. CDR1 and CDR2 from the germline V gene are MDHEN and SYDVKM. The CDR3 spans 13 residues. Losses at the gene ends were 6 bases for V and 12 bases for J; bases not matched to a gene: 5. The CDR3, as DNA: TGTGCCAGCAGGGGGACTAGCGGGAAGAGGCAGTTCTTC. It yields the protein CASRGTSGKRQFF.

The CDR3 is CAWQRRERDTQYF. The CDR3 nucleotides read TGTGCCTGGCAGCGGAGGGAAAGAGATACGCAGTATTTT. V is TRBV30 and J is TRBJ2-3; TRBD2 is a possible D gene (6 bases). The CDR3 is made up of 13 amino acids. The germline CDR1 and CDR2 sequences are GTSNPN and SVGIG (reference sequence). Trimming cost V 5 bases and J 5 bases, with 14 bases left between them.

V usage is TRBV27 and J usage is TRBJ2-6; D possibly corresponds to TRBD2 (6 bases). The germline V gene encodes CDR1 MNHEY and CDR2 SMNVEV (reference sequence). V lost 4 bases and J lost 0, with 13 bases in between. The CDR3 runs 17 residues. CDR3 DNA: TGTGCCAGCAGTTGGGTAGGGGAGGTCTCTGGGGCCAACGTCCTGACTTTC. It translates to CASSWVGEVSGANVLTF. The complete variable domain, with remaining parts taken from reference TRBV27 and TRBJ2-6, reads EAQVTQNPRYLITVTGKKLTVTCSQNMNHEYMSWYRQDPGLGLRQIYYSMNVEVTDKGDVPEGYKVSRKEKRNFPLILESPSPNQTSLYFCASSWVGEVSGANVLTFGAGSRLTVL.